A single sample is the source of the 13 T cell receptor beta chains below, sequenced in a study of blood T cell repertoires in COVID-19. Only in-frame clones appear in the TCRdb table, and some are missing; sequencing was by immunoSEQ multiplex PCR. Of approximately 190,000 clones in the sample, 88% were seen once. The sequencing input was peripheral blood. The receptors here all came from a man aged 35 to 55 with active or convalescent COVID-19.

The chain combines TRBV18 with TRBJ2-7; TRBD1 is a possible D gene (6 bases). Trimming stripped 5 bases from V and 3 bases from J, with 11 bases between. From germline, CDR1 is KGHSH and CDR2 LQKENI. The CDR3 consists of 13 residues. CDR3 sequence reads: CASSLDRNYEQYF. The CDR3 DNA follows: TGTGCCAGCTCATTGGACAGAAACTACGAGCAGTACTTC.

The V call is TRBV5-4, the J call TRBJ2-3; 7 positions agree with TRBD1. The CDR3 contains 15 residues. In germline, CDR1 is SGHNT, CDR2 YYREEE (reference sequence). The trim removed 4 bases at V and 2 bases at J, leaving 7 bases unmatched. DNA for the CDR3: TGTGCCAGCAGCCTCTGGACAGGAATCACAGATACGCAGTATTTT. Its translation: CASSLWTGITDTQYF.

CDR3 sequence reads: CASSLTPKTGEPDTQYF. CDR3 DNA: TGTGCCAGCAGCTTAACCCCAAAGACAGGGGAGCCAGATACGCAGTATTTT. The V and J genes are TRBV11-2 and TRBJ2-3; TRBD1 agrees at 8 bases. The CDR3 is 17 amino acids. The V and J ends lost 2 bases and 4 bases, in that order; junction bases with no gene match: 11. Germline CDR1 reads SGHAT; CDR2 reads FQNNGV.

The gene calls are TRBV11-2 and TRBJ2-5; 13 bases line up with TRBD2. Germline assignment: CDR1 SGHAT and CDR2 FQNNGV. The CDR3 extends over 17 amino acids. V was pared by 5 bases and J by 3 bases, with 9 bases of the junction left unmatched. The CDR3 sequence: CASSHHYGLAGEETQYF. The CDR3 nucleotides are TGTGCCAGCAGCCATCATTACGGACTAGCGGGGGAAGAGACCCAGTACTTC.

The rearrangement joins TRBV4-1 to TRBJ1-5; TRBD1 matches 8 bases. After removal of 0 bases from V and 7 bases from J, the junction contained 5 bases not matched to a gene. Germline CDR1 and CDR2: MGHRA and YSYEKL. The CDR3 contains 15 residues. The CDR3 DNA sequence: TGCGCCAGCAGCCAAGAGGGGACAGGTGAACAGCCCCAGCATTTT. Protein: CASSQEGTGEQPQHF.

The rearrangement uses TRBV19 and TRBJ1-2; perhaps TRBD1 as D (5 bases). The ends were cut back, 5 bases at V and 6 bases at J, with 16 bases in the middle. Per germline, CDR1 LNHDA and CDR2 SQIVND (reference sequence). This CDR3 comprises 14 residues. CDR3 nucleotide sequence: TGTGCCAGTAGTCTCCGCGGACATTCGCATGGCTACACCTTC. Protein product: CASSLRGHSHGYTF.

The chain uses TRBV5-8 and TRBJ2-7, with TRBD2 identical over 13 bases. The CDR3 is made up of 17 amino acids. The junction had 13 bases not matched to a gene; V was cut back by 4 bases and J by 6 bases. Per germline, CDR1 SGHTS and CDR2 YDEGEE. CDR3 nucleotide sequence: TGTGCCAGCAGCGTCTCACTAGCGGGAGGGCCTAATCGCGAGCAGTACTTC. Translation gives CASSVSLAGGPNREQYF.

The chain uses TRBV19 and TRBJ2-3, with 8 bases fitting TRBD2. This CDR3 is 15 amino acids long. V trimming: 2 bases; J trimming: 7 bases; junction bases outside the gene matches: 8. The germline gives CDR1 LNHDA, CDR2 SQIVND (reference sequence). CDR3 nucleotides: TGTGCCAGTAGTATAATGGGGACTAGTGCGCATACGCAGTATTTT. Residues: CASSIMGTSAHTQYF.

This clone was picked up a small number of times. The rearrangement uses TRBV18 and TRBJ2-7, with TRBD2 as a possible D gene (5 bases). The CDR3 length is 12 residues. Between the trimmed V and J ends, which lost 6 bases and 3 bases, there was a span of 9 bases. Germline CDR1 reads KGHSH; CDR2 reads LQKENI. CDR3 sequence reads: CASSSEGYEQYF. Written as DNA, the CDR3 is TGTGCCAGCTCTTCCGAGGGCTACGAGCAGTACTTC.

The chain couples TRBV13 to TRBJ1-4; TRBD1 matches 9 bases. Losses at the gene ends were 3 bases for V and 6 bases for J; bases not matched to a gene: 2. The CDR3 has 14 residues. Germline CDR1 reads PRHDT; CDR2 reads FYEKMQ (reference sequence). The CDR3: CASSLTGGDEKLFF. The CDR3 DNA is TGTGCCAGCAGCTTGACAGGGGGGGATGAAAAACTGTTTTTT.

The table lists this clone with a few counts. The V gene is TRBV18, the J gene TRBJ2-5; no clear D gene. The CDR3 covers 13 residues. Trimming stripped 4 bases from V and 1 base from J, with 7 bases between. Germline V gives CDR1 KGHSH, CDR2 LQKENI. The CDR3 loop is CASSQNTQETQYF. For the CDR3, the DNA is TGTGCCAGCTCACAAAACACCCAAGAGACCCAGTACTTC.

V usage is TRBV28 and J usage is TRBJ2-1, with 11 bases that match TRBD1. Germline V CDR1 and CDR2: MDHEN, SYDVKM. The CDR3 runs 14 residues. Trimming at V came to 8 bases and at J to 9 bases, leaving 9 bases not matched to a gene. Here the CDR3 reads CASGPRDRGGEQFF. CDR3 nucleotide sequence: TGTGCCAGCGGACCACGGGACAGGGGGGGTGAGCAGTTCTTC.

This chain links TRBV19 with TRBJ1-1; D is uncertain. The CDR3 totals 14 residues. Trimming took off 8 bases at V and 5 bases at J, with 18 bases between the two ends. The germline V gene encodes CDR1 LNHDA and CDR2 SQIVND (reference sequence). The CDR3 DNA follows: TGTGCCAGTGGGGTGACGGGAGGTGGGACTGAAGCTTTCTTT. Its translation: CASGVTGGGTEAFF.